A selection of T cell receptor beta chains follows, all from one sample in a study of identical twins. TCRdb recomputed calls from the 5' RACE reads with MiXCR, one row per CDR3 protein. The sample has about 810,000 distinct CDR3 sequences, roughly an eighth seen once. This sample also belongs to another study, concerning yellow fever vaccine responses in identical twins.

The sample taken for sequencing was PBMCs. These receptors originate from a woman aged 18 to 35 in good health. Both conserved end residues are part of each CDR3.

V gene: TRBV27; J gene: TRBJ2-7; CDR3 protein: CASISHREDSYEQYF
V gene: TRBV28; J gene: TRBJ2-1; CDR3 protein: CASSFAAAGNEQFF
V gene: TRBV24-1; J gene: TRBJ2-2; CDR3 protein: CATSDSPVTSSRGGELFF
V gene: TRBV7-9; J gene: TRBJ2-3; CDR3 protein: CASSFGGQGDTQYF
V gene: TRBV9; J gene: TRBJ2-5; CDR3 protein: CASSRRGGEAETQYF
V gene: TRBV19; J gene: TRBJ1-2; CDR3 protein: CASSTGSNGYTF
V gene: TRBV7-6; J gene: TRBJ1-5; CDR3 protein: CASSSGTGPNQPQHF
V gene: TRBV5-1; J gene: TRBJ2-1; CDR3 protein: CASSLPSGNYNEQFF
V gene: TRBV28; J gene: TRBJ2-6; CDR3 protein: CASSGTLSGANVLTF
V gene: TRBV20-1; J gene: TRBJ2-5; CDR3 protein: CSARALGRETQYF
V gene: TRBV5-1; J gene: TRBJ2-3; CDR3 protein: CASSLASGTSGSRSTDTQYF
V gene: TRBV5-1; J gene: TRBJ1-1; CDR3 protein: CASSSNRATNTEAFF
V gene: TRBV2; J gene: TRBJ2-7; CDR3 protein: CASKGDSYEQYF
V gene: TRBV18; J gene: TRBJ2-5; CDR3 protein: CASSSTGTGILETQYF
V gene: TRBV4-1; J gene: TRBJ2-3; CDR3 protein: CASSRILAGLIMDTQYF
V gene: TRBV12-3/TRBV12-4; J gene: TRBJ2-3; CDR3 protein: CASSLGEVERRDTQYF
V gene: TRBV6-4; J gene: TRBJ2-3; CDR3 protein: CASSDYRGDRPDTQYF
V gene: TRBV4-1; J gene: TRBJ2-1; CDR3 protein: CASAKWNQGPKYNEQFF
V gene: TRBV11-2; J gene: TRBJ2-1; CDR3 protein: CASSFSGAGNFF
V gene: TRBV5-1; J gene: TRBJ2-1; CDR3 protein: CASSTTLSGGYNEQFF
V gene: TRBV12-3/TRBV12-4; J gene: TRBJ2-7; CDR3 protein: CASSKTGYEQYF
V gene: TRBV12-3/TRBV12-4; J gene: TRBJ2-1; CDR3 protein: CASRANSGGLNEQFF
V gene: TRBV21-1; J gene: TRBJ2-7; CDR3 protein: CASSKNGNIRRTRAHEQYF
V gene: TRBV24-1; J gene: TRBJ2-2; CDR3 protein: CATSDPTKPNTGELFF
V gene: TRBV12-3/TRBV12-4; J gene: TRBJ2-1; CDR3 protein: CASILTSGNEQFF
V gene: TRBV10-3; J gene: TRBJ2-7; CDR3 protein: CATVEASGRYEQYF
V gene: TRBV29-1; J gene: TRBJ2-1; CDR3 protein: CSIEAGGDNEQFF
V gene: TRBV20-1; J gene: TRBJ2-7; CDR3 protein: CSARGGDNEQYF
V gene: TRBV11-3; J gene: TRBJ2-1; CDR3 protein: CASSRRASGSYNEQFF